This T cell receptor (beta chain) was recovered during a study of T-cell memory formation after mild COVID-19. Whole-study context: Clusters of TCRs were largely donor specific.

MiXCR, applied by TCRdb to the 5' RACE reads, yields one record per CDR3 protein. The data show roughly 500,000 distinct CDR3 sequences, roughly 20% seen once. Per germline, CDR1 SGHDT and CDR2 YYEEEE. The CDR3 length is 18 residues. V trimming: 4 bases; J trimming: 8 bases; junction bases outside the gene matches: 20. This clonotype has a handful of counts. The sequence came from an adult woman who had mild COVID-19 (a few samples of this study predate the infection). Cell type and time point are not known. The gene calls are TRBV5-6 and TRBJ2-3, with TRBD2 identical over 9 bases. Sample: PBMCs or a T cell subset sorted from them (not recorded which). CDR3 sequence reads: CASSPLAGAAGTTSTQYF. In nucleotides, the CDR3 is TGTGCCAGCAGCCCTTTAGCGGGAGCGGCGGGGACCACAAGTACGCAGTATTTT.